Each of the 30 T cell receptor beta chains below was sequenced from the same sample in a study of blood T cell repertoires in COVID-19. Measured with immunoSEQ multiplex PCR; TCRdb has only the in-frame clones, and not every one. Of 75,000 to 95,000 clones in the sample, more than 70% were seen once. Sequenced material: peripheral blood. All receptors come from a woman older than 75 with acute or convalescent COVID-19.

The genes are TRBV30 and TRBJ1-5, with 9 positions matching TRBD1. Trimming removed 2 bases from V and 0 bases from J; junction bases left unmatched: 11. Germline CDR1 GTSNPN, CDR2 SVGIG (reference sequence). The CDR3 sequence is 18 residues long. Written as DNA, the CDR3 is TGTGCCTGGAGTAGGCAGGACAGGGGCCACTATAGCAATCAGCCCCAGCATTTT. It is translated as CAWSRQDRGHYSNQPQHF.

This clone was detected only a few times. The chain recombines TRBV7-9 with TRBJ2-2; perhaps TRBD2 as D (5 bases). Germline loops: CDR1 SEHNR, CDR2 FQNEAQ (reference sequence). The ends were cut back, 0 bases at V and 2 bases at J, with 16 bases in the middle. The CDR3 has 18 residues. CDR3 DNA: TGTGCCAGCAGCTTAGCGCAACTTAGGACTTTAAACACCGGGGAGCTGTTTTTT. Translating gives CASSLAQLRTLNTGELFF.

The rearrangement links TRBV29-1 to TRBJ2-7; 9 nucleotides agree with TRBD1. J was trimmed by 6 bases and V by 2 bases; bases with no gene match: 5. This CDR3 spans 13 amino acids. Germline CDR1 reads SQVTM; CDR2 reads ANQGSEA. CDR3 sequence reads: CSVELQGASEQYF. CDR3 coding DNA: TGCAGCGTTGAACTACAGGGGGCTTCCGAGCAGTACTTC.

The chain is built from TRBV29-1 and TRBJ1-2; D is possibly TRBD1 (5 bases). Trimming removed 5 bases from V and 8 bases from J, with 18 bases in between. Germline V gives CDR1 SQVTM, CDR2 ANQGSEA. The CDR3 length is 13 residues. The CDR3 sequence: CSVFQGFGIGYTF. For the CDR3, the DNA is TGCAGCGTTTTTCAGGGCTTCGGTATAGGCTACACCTTC.

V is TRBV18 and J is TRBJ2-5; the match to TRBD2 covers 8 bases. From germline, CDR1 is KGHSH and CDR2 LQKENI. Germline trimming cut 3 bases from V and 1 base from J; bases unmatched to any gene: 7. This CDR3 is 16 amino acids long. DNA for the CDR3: TGTGCCAGCTCACCGCTCAGCGGGGGCCGCCAAGAGACCCAGTACTTC. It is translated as CASSPLSGGRQETQYF.

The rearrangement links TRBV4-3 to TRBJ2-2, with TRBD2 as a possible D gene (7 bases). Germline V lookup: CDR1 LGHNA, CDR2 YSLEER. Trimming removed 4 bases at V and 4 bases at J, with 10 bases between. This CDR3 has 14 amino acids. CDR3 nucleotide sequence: TGCGCCAGCAGCCGTCGGGGGGCCACCGGGGAGCTGTTTTTT. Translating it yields CASSRRGATGELFF.

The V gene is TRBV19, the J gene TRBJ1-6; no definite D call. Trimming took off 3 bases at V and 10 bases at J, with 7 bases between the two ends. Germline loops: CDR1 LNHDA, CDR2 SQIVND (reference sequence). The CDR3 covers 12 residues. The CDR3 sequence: CASSINKSPLHF. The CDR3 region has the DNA TGTGCCAGTAGTATCAACAAGTCACCCCTCCACTTT.

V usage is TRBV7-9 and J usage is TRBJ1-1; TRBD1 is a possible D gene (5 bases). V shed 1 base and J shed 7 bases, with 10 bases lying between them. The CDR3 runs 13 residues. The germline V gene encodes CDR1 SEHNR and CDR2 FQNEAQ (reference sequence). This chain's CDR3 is CASSLEEGDEAFF. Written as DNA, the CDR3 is TGTGCCAGCAGCTTAGAGGAAGGGGATGAAGCTTTCTTT.

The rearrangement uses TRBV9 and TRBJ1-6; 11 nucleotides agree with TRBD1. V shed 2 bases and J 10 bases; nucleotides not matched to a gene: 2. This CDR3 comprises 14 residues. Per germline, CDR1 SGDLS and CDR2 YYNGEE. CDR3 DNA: TGTGCCAGCAGCGTCCGGGACAGGGGGTCACCCCTCCACTTT. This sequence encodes CASSVRDRGSPLHF.

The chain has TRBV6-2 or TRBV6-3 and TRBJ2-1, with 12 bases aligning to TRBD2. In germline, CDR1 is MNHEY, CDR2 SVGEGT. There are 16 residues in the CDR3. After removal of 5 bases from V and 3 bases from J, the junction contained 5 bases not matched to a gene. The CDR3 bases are TGTGCCAGCAGTGAGGGACTAGCGGGCTTCTACAATGAGCAGTTCTTC. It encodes CASSEGLAGFYNEQFF.

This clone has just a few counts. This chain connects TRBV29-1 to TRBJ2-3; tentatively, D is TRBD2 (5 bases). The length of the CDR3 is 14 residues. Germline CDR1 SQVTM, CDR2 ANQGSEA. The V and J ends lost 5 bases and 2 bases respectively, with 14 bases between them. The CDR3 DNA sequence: TGCAGCGTTACTTCCCCCGGGGTCACAGATACGCAGTATTTT. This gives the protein CSVTSPGVTDTQYF.

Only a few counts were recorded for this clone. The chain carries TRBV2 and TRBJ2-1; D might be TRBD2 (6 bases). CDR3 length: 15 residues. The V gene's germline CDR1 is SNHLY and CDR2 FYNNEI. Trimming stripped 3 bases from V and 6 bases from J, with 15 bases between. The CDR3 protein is CASSDAGSAPNEQFF. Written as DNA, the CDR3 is TGTGCCAGCAGTGATGCGGGAAGCGCCCCCAATGAGCAGTTCTTC.

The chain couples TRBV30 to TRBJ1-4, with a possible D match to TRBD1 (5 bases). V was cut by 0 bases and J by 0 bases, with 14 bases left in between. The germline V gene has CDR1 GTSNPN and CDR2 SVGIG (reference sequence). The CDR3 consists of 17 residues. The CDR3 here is CAWSVLGEGATNEKLFF. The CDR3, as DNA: TGTGCCTGGAGTGTACTGGGGGAGGGTGCAACTAATGAAAAACTGTTTTTT.

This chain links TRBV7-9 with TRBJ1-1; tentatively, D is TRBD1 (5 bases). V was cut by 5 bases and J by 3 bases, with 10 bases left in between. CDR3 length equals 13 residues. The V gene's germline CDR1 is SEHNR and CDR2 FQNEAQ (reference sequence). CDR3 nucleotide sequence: TGTGCCAGCAGCAAGGCGGGGGACACTGAAGCTTTCTTT. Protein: CASSKAGDTEAFF.

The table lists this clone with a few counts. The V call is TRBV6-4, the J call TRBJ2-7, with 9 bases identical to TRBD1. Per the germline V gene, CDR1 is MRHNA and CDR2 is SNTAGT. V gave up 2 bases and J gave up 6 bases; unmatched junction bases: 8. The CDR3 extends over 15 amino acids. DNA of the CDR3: TGTGCCAGCAGTGACGCAAGGGGGACAGGGAGCGAGCAGTACTTC. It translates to CASSDARGTGSEQYF.

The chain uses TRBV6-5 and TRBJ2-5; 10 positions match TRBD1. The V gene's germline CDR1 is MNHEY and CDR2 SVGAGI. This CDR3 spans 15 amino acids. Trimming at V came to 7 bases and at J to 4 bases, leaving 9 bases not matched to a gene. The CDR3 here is CASTPPGTGVETQYF. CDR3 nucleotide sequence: TGTGCCAGCACTCCCCCCGGGACAGGGGTAGAGACCCAGTACTTC.

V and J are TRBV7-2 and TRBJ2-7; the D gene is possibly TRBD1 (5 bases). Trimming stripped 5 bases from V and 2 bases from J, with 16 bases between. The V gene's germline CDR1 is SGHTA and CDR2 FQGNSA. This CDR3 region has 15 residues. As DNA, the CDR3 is TGTGCCAGCAGCCAGTCAGGGATGGGGACCTACGAGCAGTACTTC. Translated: CASSQSGMGTYEQYF.

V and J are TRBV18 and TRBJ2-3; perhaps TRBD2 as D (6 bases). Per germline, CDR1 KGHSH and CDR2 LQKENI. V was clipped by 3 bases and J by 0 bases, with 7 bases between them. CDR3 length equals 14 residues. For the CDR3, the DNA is TGTGCCAGCTCACCTGCGGGGAGCACAGATACGCAGTATTTT. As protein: CASSPAGSTDTQYF.

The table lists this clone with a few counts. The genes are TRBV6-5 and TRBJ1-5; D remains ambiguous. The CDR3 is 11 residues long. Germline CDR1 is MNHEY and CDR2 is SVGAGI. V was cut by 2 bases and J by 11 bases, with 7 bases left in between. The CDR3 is CASSYEGTQHF. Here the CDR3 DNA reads TGTGCCAGCAGTTACGAGGGAACCCAGCATTTT.

The CDR3 protein is CASSLGSGGVGEQFF. In nucleotides, the CDR3 is TGTGCCAGCAGCTTAGGCTCTGGGGGGGTTGGTGAGCAGTTCTTC. This rearrangement joins TRBV7-8 to TRBJ2-1; 7 nucleotides align to TRBD2. This CDR3 is 15 amino acids long. The V and J ends lost 1 base and 9 bases, in that order; junction bases with no gene match: 9. Germline CDR1 reads SGHVS; CDR2 reads FQNEAQ.

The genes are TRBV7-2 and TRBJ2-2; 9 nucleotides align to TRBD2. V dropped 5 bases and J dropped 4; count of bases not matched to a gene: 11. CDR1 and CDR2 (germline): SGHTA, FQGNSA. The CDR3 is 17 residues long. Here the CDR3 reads CASSAGLAVTPTGELFF. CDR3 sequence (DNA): TGTGCCAGCAGCGCGGGACTAGCAGTTACCCCCACCGGGGAGCTGTTTTTT.

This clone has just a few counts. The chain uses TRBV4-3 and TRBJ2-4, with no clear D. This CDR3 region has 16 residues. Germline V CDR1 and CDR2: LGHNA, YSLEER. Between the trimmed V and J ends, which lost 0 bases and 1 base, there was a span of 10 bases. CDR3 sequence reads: CASSQDFLVAKNIQYF. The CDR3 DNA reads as TGCGCCAGCAGCCAAGATTTTCTCGTGGCCAAAAACATTCAGTACTTC.

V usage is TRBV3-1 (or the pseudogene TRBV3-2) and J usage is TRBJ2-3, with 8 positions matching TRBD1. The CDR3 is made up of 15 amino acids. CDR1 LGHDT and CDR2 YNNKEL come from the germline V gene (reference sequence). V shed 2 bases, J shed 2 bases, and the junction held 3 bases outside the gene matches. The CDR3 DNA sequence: TGTGCCAGCAGCCAACTGGGACAGGCCACAGATACGCAGTATTTT. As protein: CASSQLGQATDTQYF.

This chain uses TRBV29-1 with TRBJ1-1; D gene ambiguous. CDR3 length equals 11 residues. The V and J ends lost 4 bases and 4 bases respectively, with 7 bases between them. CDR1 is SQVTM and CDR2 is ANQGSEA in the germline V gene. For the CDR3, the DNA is TGCAGCGTTGGACATATCACTGAAGCTTTCTTT. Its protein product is CSVGHITEAFF.

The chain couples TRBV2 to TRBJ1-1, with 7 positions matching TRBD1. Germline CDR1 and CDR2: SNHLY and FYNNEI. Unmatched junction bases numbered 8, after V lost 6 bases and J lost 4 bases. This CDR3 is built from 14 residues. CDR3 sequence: CASREQGMSTEAFF. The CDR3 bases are TGTGCCAGCAGGGAACAGGGGATGAGCACTGAAGCTTTCTTT.

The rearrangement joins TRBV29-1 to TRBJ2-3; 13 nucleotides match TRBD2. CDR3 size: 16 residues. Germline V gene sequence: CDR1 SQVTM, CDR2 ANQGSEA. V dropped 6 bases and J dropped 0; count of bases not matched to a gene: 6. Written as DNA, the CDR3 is TGCAGCGTAGCCGGGACTAGCGGGACTAGCACAGATACGCAGTATTTT. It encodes CSVAGTSGTSTDTQYF.

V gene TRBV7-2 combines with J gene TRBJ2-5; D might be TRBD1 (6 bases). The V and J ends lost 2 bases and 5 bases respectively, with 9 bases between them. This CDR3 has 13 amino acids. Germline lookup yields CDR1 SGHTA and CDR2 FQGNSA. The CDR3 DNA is TGTGCCAGCAGCTTAAAAAGGGGGGAGACCCAGTACTTC. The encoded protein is CASSLKRGETQYF.

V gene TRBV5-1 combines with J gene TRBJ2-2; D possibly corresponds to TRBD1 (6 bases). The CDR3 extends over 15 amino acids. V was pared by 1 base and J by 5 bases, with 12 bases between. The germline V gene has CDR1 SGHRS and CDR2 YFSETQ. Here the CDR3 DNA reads TGCGCCAGCAGCTTGCCTGCACAGGGAACCGGGGAGCTGTTTTTT. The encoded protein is CASSLPAQGTGELFF.

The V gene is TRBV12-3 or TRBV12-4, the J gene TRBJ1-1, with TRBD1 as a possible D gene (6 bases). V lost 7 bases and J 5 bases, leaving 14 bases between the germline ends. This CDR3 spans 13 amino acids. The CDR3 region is CASTEDSLTEAFF. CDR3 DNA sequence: TGTGCCAGCACTGAGGACAGTCTGACTGAAGCTTTCTTT.

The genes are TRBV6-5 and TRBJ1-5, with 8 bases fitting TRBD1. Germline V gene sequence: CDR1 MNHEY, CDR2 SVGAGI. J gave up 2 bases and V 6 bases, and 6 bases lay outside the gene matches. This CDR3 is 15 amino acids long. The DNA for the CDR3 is TGTGCCAGCAGGAGCGGACAGGGCGGCAATCAGCCCCAGCATTTT. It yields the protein CASRSGQGGNQPQHF.